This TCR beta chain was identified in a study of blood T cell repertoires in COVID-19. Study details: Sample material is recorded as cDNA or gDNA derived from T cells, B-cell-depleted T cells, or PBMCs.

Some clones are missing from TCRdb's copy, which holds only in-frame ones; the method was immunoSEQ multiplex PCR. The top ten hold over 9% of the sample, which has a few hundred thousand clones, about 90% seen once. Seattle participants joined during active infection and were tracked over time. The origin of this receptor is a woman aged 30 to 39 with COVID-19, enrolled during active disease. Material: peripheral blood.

This chain's CDR3 is CASSLKGQSEYEQYF. The CDR3 DNA follows: TGTGCCAGCAGCCTAAAGGGACAGTCCGAATACGAGCAGTACTTC. The rearrangement uses TRBV7-2 and TRBJ2-7, with 7 bases fitting TRBD1. The V and J ends lost 5 bases and 4 bases, in that order; junction bases with no gene match: 11. The V gene's germline CDR1 is SGHTA and CDR2 FQGNSA. The CDR3 is 15 amino acids.